The 3 T cell receptor beta chains listed next were all sequenced from one sample in a study of blood T cell repertoires in COVID-19. TCRdb's copy holds only in-frame clones and misses some; the assay was immunoSEQ multiplex PCR. This table holds 140,000 or so clones, about 87% found once. Source material: PBMCs or T cells enriched from blood (not recorded which). The source of these receptors is a man between 60 and 75 years old who had recovered from COVID-19.

This sequence joins TRBV9 and TRBJ1-5; the D is unclear. The germline CDR1 and CDR2 sequences are SGDLS and YYNGEE. The CDR3 runs 15 residues. V was pared by 0 bases and J by 0 bases, with 7 bases between. In DNA form, the CDR3 reads TGTGCCAGCAGCGTAGATCCGTATAGCAATCAGCCCCAGCATTTT. Amino acids: CASSVDPYSNQPQHF.

In this sample, this clone turned up a few times. Other DNA sequences in this sample translate to the same CDR3. Here the CDR3 DNA reads TGTGCCAGCAGCTTTAGCGGCTCCACAGATACGCAGTATTTT. Translation gives CASSFSGSTDTQYF. The chain has TRBV5-4 and TRBJ2-3, with TRBD2 as a possible D gene (6 bases). The germline V gene has CDR1 SGHNT and CDR2 YYREEE (reference sequence). This CDR3 has 14 amino acids. The germline V and J ends were trimmed by 2 bases and 2 bases, with 9 bases remaining between them.

V gene TRBV29-1 combines with J gene TRBJ2-3; D perhaps matches TRBD2 (7 bases). The V end was cut by 4 bases, the J end by 5 bases, with 25 bases between. The CDR3 contains 17 residues. Germline assignment: CDR1 SQVTM and CDR2 ANQGSEA. This CDR3 is CSVGPLGWGGHGDTQYF. In nucleotides, the CDR3 is TGCAGCGTTGGCCCTCTTGGTTGGGGGGGCCATGGAGATACGCAGTATTTT.